This T cell receptor beta chain originates from a study of T cell responses to AZD1222 COVID-19 vaccine. The count of this clone is one. The CDR3 totals 19 residues. The ends lost 3 bases at V and 0 bases at J; junction bases unmatched: 12. Per the germline V gene, CDR1 is LGHDT and CDR2 is YNNKEL (reference sequence). Assay: immunoSEQ multiplex PCR; the TCRdb copy retains only in-frame clones and omits some. This table holds just under 150,000 clones, 70% to 90% found once. This TCR came from an adult who received the AZD1222 COVID-19 vaccine. The sequenced sample was peripheral blood, obtained 28 days after the second AZD1222 dose. The rearrangement joins TRBV3-1 (or the pseudogene TRBV3-2) to TRBJ1-5, with 9 bases aligning to TRBD1. CDR3 protein: CASSQIDRDRVDSNQPQHF. The CDR3 region has the DNA TGTGCCAGCAGCCAGATAGACCGGGACAGGGTTGATAGCAATCAGCCCCAGCATTTT.